One and the same sample provided the 16 T cell receptor beta chains below, sequenced in a study of blood T cell repertoires in COVID-19 (dated by TCRdb to 2019 to 2021). The library was produced with the immunoSEQ multiplex PCR assay. TCRdb stores this immuneACCESS table with in-frame sequences only. Part of the clones is absent; in the studies checked, under half of the shortfall reflects unresolved V genes, and no reason is known for the rest. This sample has 150,000 or so clones in its table, and 75% to 85% of those were observed once. Approximately 4.5% of the sample comes from the top ten. Sequencing input: peripheral blood. The receptors stem from an elderly woman with active or convalescent COVID-19.

This clone appeared a few times. The chain has TRBV29-1 and TRBJ2-7; D may be TRBD1 (5 bases). The CDR3 runs 13 residues. Trimming took off 1 base at V and 2 bases at J, with 9 bases between the two ends. CDR1 is SQVTM and CDR2 is ANQGSEA in the germline V gene. The DNA of the CDR3 is TGCAGCGTTGAAGGGGGCAGAGCCTACGAGCAGTACTTC. Translation: CSVEGGRAYEQYF.

Regarding this clone: Within the sample, other DNA sequences also encode this same CDR3. The V and J genes are TRBV19 and TRBJ2-5; TRBD2 is a possible D gene (6 bases). Germline lookup yields CDR1 LNHDA and CDR2 SQIVND (reference sequence). The CDR3 runs 13 residues. With 1 base removed from V and 5 bases from J, the gap between germline ends came to 8 bases. As DNA, the CDR3 is TGTGCCAGTAGTATAGGGGGGAGGGAGACCCAGTACTTC. It specifies CASSIGGRETQYF.

This clone has a handful of counts. This CDR3 is CASSHDRPGAFF. CDR3 nucleotides: TGTGCCAGCAGTCATGACAGGCCAGGAGCTTTCTTT. The chain links TRBV7-9 to TRBJ1-1, with D tentatively TRBD1 (6 bases). CDR1 and CDR2 from the germline V gene are SEHNR and FQNEAQ (reference sequence). The CDR3 has 12 residues. V was pared by 6 bases and J by 10 bases, with 15 bases between. Together with reference TRBV7-9 and TRBJ1-1, the CDR3 gives the full variable domain: DTGVSQNPRHKITKRGQNVTFRCDPISEHNRLYWYRQTLGQGPEFLTYFQNEAQLEKSRLLSDRFSAERPKGSFSTLEIQRTEQGDSAMYLCASSHDRPGAFFGQGTRLTVV.

This chain links TRBV29-1 with TRBJ1-5; 9 nucleotides line up with TRBD1. The germline gives CDR1 SQVTM, CDR2 ANQGSEA. This CDR3 region has 12 residues. V was pared by 4 bases and J by 7 bases, with 2 bases of the junction left unmatched. The CDR3 here is CSVGQGDQPQHF. CDR3 sequence (DNA): TGCAGCGTTGGACAGGGGGACCAGCCCCAGCATTTT. The variable domain in full, with the rest retrieved from reference TRBV29-1 and TRBJ1-5, is SAVISQKPSRDICQRGTSLTIQCQVDSQVTMMFWYRQQPGQSLTLIATANQGSEATYESGFVIDKFPISRPNLTFSTLTVSNMSPEDSSIYLCSVGQGDQPQHFGDGTRLSIL.

The chain recombines TRBV5-1 with TRBJ1-1; 8 bases are a match to TRBD1. CDR1 and CDR2 from the germline V gene are SGHRS and YFSETQ. Unmatched junction bases numbered 6, after V lost 4 bases and J lost 1 base. The CDR3 extends over 15 amino acids. This chain's CDR3 is CASSGGDRRNTEAFF. CDR3 DNA sequence: TGCGCCAGCAGCGGAGGGGACAGGAGGAACACTGAAGCTTTCTTT.

V usage is TRBV18 and J usage is TRBJ2-3, with D perhaps TRBD1 (6 bases). Trimming took 2 bases from V and 3 from J, leaving 12 bases between them. This CDR3 region has 15 residues. Per germline, CDR1 KGHSH and CDR2 LQKENI. In DNA, the CDR3 is TGTGCCAGCTCACCAAGGACAGTTTTTACAGATACGCAGTATTTT. Its protein is CASSPRTVFTDTQYF.

The chain carries TRBV4-3 and TRBJ2-1; 14 bases are shared with TRBD2. The CDR3 consists of 17 residues. CDR1 and CDR2 from the germline V gene are LGHNA and YSLEER. Germline trimming cut 4 bases from V and 4 bases from J; bases unmatched to any gene: 6. The CDR3 nucleotides read TGCGCCAGCAGCCGTAGACTAGCGGGAGGGGAGTACAATGAGCAGTTCTTC. As protein: CASSRRLAGGEYNEQFF.

The gene calls are TRBV3-1 (or the pseudogene TRBV3-2) and TRBJ2-1; D perhaps matches TRBD2 (5 bases). The CDR3 consists of 17 residues. Germline CDR1 reads LGHDT; CDR2 reads YNNKEL (reference sequence). V was cut by 0 bases and J by 6 bases, with 18 bases left in between. CDR3 in amino acids: CASSQDLVAMVPNEQFF. CDR3 nucleotides: TGTGCCAGCAGCCAAGATCTGGTAGCGATGGTGCCCAATGAGCAGTTCTTC.

This clone was seen a handful of times. One end of the junction is discordant with germline, which a read error may explain. The chain carries TRBV7-7 and TRBJ2-5; 11 bases fit TRBD1. This CDR3 region has 14 residues. The germline V gene has CDR1 SSHAT and CDR2 FNYEAQ (reference sequence). The CDR3 here is CASSRTGGAETQYF. The CDR3 DNA reads as TGTGCTAGCAGTCGGACAGGGGGCGCGGAGACCCAGTACTTC.

This chain uses TRBV7-6 with TRBJ2-7, with 9 positions matching TRBD1. V trimming: 5 bases; J trimming: 3 bases; junction bases outside the gene matches: 5. The length of the CDR3 is 14 residues. Germline CDR1 reads SGHVS; CDR2 reads FNYEAQ. The CDR3 region has the DNA TGTGCCAGCAGCCCCTCGGGACAGGGCTACGAGCAGTACTTC. Protein sequence: CASSPSGQGYEQYF.

This sequence joins TRBV24-1 and TRBJ2-1, with 7 positions matching TRBD1. This CDR3 region has 18 residues. CDR1 and CDR2 from the germline V gene are KGHDR and SFDVKD. V gave up 3 bases and J gave up 7 bases; unmatched junction bases: 17. The CDR3 DNA is TGTGCCACCAGTGATCCGCCACGGACAGGTTTTTATGGGAATGAGCAGTTCTTC. Protein product: CATSDPPRTGFYGNEQFF.

The chain joins TRBV4-2 to TRBJ2-4, with no clear D. CDR1 LGHNA and CDR2 YNFKEQ come from the germline V gene. This CDR3 contains 14 residues. The V end lost 0 bases, the J end lost 12 bases, and 15 bases lay between the germline ends. This CDR3 reads CASSQDSNFLAQYF. CDR3 sequence (DNA): TGTGCCAGCAGCCAAGATTCTAACTTTTTAGCTCAGTACTTC.

The chain recombines TRBV3-1 (or the pseudogene TRBV3-2) with TRBJ2-5, with 11 bases identical to TRBD2. The CDR3 runs 19 residues. Germline lookup yields CDR1 LGHDT and CDR2 YNNKEL (reference sequence). V gave up 4 bases and J gave up 1 base; unmatched junction bases: 14. CDR3 bases: TGTGCCAGCAGCCGTCATGTTCCGACTAGCGGGGCTCTCCAAGAGACCCAGTACTTC. This codes for CASSRHVPTSGALQETQYF.

The chain carries TRBV7-2 and TRBJ1-2, with D possibly being TRBD1 (6 bases). CDR3 size: 13 residues. Germline assignment: CDR1 SGHTA and CDR2 FQGNSA. V gave up 3 bases and J gave up 4 bases, with 9 bases separating them. CDR3 nucleotides: TGTGCCAGCAGCTTGGGGACAACCTATGGCTACACCTTC. Its protein is CASSLGTTYGYTF.

The chain carries TRBV29-1 and TRBJ1-1; D remains unclear. The V gene lost 8 bases and the J gene lost 2 bases, with 15 bases spanning the gap. CDR1 and CDR2 (germline): SQVTM, ANQGSEA. CDR3 length: 13 amino acids. The CDR3: CSTTTGVNTEAFF. The CDR3 coding sequence is TGCAGCACCACAACCGGGGTAAACACTGAAGCTTTCTTT.

The genes are TRBV6-4 and TRBJ2-7; 9 bases are shared with TRBD1. V lost 7 bases to trimming and J lost 7 bases; unmatched junction nucleotides: 14. Per the germline V gene, CDR1 is MRHNA and CDR2 is SNTAGT. The CDR3 has 15 residues. CDR3 sequence reads: CASTYGTGTPVEQYF. The CDR3 bases are TGTGCCAGCACCTATGGGACAGGGACCCCGGTGGAGCAGTACTTC.